One sample yielded the 18 T cell receptor beta chains listed below, sequenced in a study of a mutant IDH1 vaccine in newly diagnosed glioma. TCRdb's table, derived via immunoSEQ multiplex PCR, lists solely in-frame clones and lacks some. The sample has tens of thousands of clones, about four fifths seen once. Time point noted: baseline, week 1 (first vaccination visit). Regarding treatment: pre-vaccination baseline after standard-of-care therapy. This material consisted of PBMCs, taken from a glioma patient treated with radiotherapy, temozolomide or both. All receptors derive from a man over 45 with glioma.

This rearrangement joins TRBV30 to TRBJ1-6; D remains ambiguous. With 5 bases removed from V and 8 bases from J, the gap between germline ends came to 4 bases. CDR1 GTSNPN and CDR2 SVGIG come from the germline V gene (reference sequence). The CDR3 is 10 residues long. CDR3 protein: CAWGDSPLHF. CDR3 DNA: TGTGCCTGGGGGGATTCACCCCTCCACTTT.

This rearrangement joins TRBV5-1 to TRBJ2-7; TRBD1 agrees at 7 bases. CDR1 and CDR2 from the germline V gene are SGHRS and YFSETQ. Trimming removed 3 bases from V and 10 bases from J; junction bases left unmatched: 10. The CDR3 runs to 13 residues. CDR3 in amino acids: CASSSIGQEPQYF. DNA for the CDR3: TGCGCCAGCAGCTCGATAGGACAGGAACCTCAGTACTTC.

CDR3 DNA: TGTGCCAGCGCCTCGGAGAGGGACGGGCAGCCCCAGCATTTT. It encodes CASASERDGQPQHF. The chain combines TRBV19 with TRBJ1-5; D is possibly TRBD1 (5 bases). Trimming removed 9 bases from V and 7 bases from J, with 19 bases in between. The CDR3 has 14 amino acids. CDR1 and CDR2 from the germline V gene are LNHDA and SQIVND (reference sequence).

V gene TRBV10-3 combines with J gene TRBJ1-1; D unclear. With 5 bases removed from V and 11 bases from J, the gap between germline ends came to 15 bases. The CDR3 is made up of 12 amino acids. Looked up from germline, CDR1 is ENHRY and CDR2 is SYGVKD. DNA of the CDR3: TGTGCCATCAGTCCCGGAGGAGGTTTGGCTTTCTTT. It codes for CAISPGGGLAFF.

In its sample, this clone was seen a few times. V and J are TRBV7-6 and TRBJ2-7, with a possible D match to TRBD1 (6 bases). V was trimmed by 5 bases and J by 3 bases, leaving 11 bases between them. The CDR3 totals 13 residues. Germline V CDR1 and CDR2: SGHVS, FNYEAQ. CDR3 DNA: TGTGCCAGCAGCCCCCGGGACAACTACGAGCAGTACTTC. Translation: CASSPRDNYEQYF.

V is TRBV19 and J is TRBJ1-1; TRBD1 agrees at 10 bases. This CDR3 region has 15 residues. CDR1 and CDR2 (germline): LNHDA, SQIVND (reference sequence). The V gene end was trimmed by 7 bases and the J gene end by 2 bases; junction bases not matched to a gene: 7. The CDR3 sequence: CASMRGQGFNTEAFF. CDR3 coding DNA: TGTGCCAGTATGCGGGGACAGGGGTTTAACACTGAAGCTTTCTTT.

The rearrangement links TRBV11-1 to TRBJ2-7; the D call may be TRBD1 or TRBD2 (6 bases each). Deletions cut 5 bases from V and 6 bases from J, with 17 bases between. Germline CDR1 SGHAT, CDR2 FQDESV (reference sequence). This CDR3 spans 14 amino acids. CDR3 region: CASSPRGREGEQYF. DNA of the CDR3: TGTGCCAGCAGCCCTCGGGGGCGCGAGGGCGAGCAGTACTTC. The full variable domain, with the rest looked up from reference TRBV11-1 and TRBJ2-7, is EAEVAQSPRYKITEKSQAVAFWCDPISGHATLYWYRQILGQGPELLVQFQDESVVDDSQLPKDRFSAERLKGVDSTLKIQPAELGDSAMYLCASSPRGREGEQYFGPGTRLTVT.

The gene calls are TRBV5-1 and TRBJ1-4, with D perhaps TRBD1 (5 bases). V shed 4 bases and J shed 2 bases, with 9 bases lying between them. The CDR3 runs 14 residues. From germline, CDR1 is SGHRS and CDR2 YFSETQ. DNA for the CDR3: TGCGCCAGCAGCCCGACAGTGACTAATGAAAAACTGTTTTTT. Translation gives CASSPTVTNEKLFF.

The gene calls are TRBV7-2 and TRBJ1-4; the D is unclear. Germline V lookup: CDR1 SGHTA, CDR2 FQGNSA. V was pared by 6 bases and J by 10 bases, with 15 bases between. CDR3 size: 13 residues. CDR3 DNA: TGTGCCAGCAGTCAGAGTACGGTTACAAAACTGTTTTTT. It codes for CASSQSTVTKLFF.

The J gene is TRBJ1-2, the V gene TRBV19, with a tentative D call TRBD1 (5 bases). From germline, CDR1 is LNHDA and CDR2 SQIVND (reference sequence). The CDR3 sequence is 16 residues long. V was pared by 5 bases and J by 0 bases, with 16 bases between. DNA for the CDR3: TGTGCCAGTAGTGTCCTCCCAGGGATAGCTAACTATGGCTACACCTTC. This codes for CASSVLPGIANYGYTF.

The chain combines TRBV12-5 with TRBJ2-1, with D perhaps matching TRBD1 (5 bases). The CDR3 length is 14 residues. V was cut by 5 bases and J by 5 bases, with 13 bases left in between. Per the germline V gene, CDR1 is LGHNT and CDR2 is FRNRAP. This chain's CDR3 is CASGRGVANNEQFF. Here the CDR3 DNA reads TGTGCTAGTGGTAGGGGTGTGGCCAACAATGAGCAGTTCTTC.

The chain is built from TRBV30 and TRBJ2-7, with D unresolved. V lost 0 bases and J 0 bases, leaving 12 bases between the germline ends. Germline CDR1 GTSNPN, CDR2 SVGIG (reference sequence). The CDR3 length is 15 residues. CDR3 nucleotide sequence: TGTGCCTGGAGTGTACCCGCCGAGAGCTCCTACGAGCAGTACTTC. Residues: CAWSVPAESSYEQYF.

CDR3 sequence: CASSPTGGNGYTF. For the CDR3, the DNA is TGTGCCAGCAGCCCTACAGGGGGCAATGGCTACACCTTC. The V call is TRBV5-4, the J call TRBJ1-2, with TRBD1 matching 9 bases. Germline V gives CDR1 SGHNT, CDR2 YYREEE (reference sequence). After removal of 4 bases from V and 6 bases from J, the junction contained 4 bases not matched to a gene. The CDR3 contains 13 residues. The variable domain in full, completed from reference TRBV5-4 and TRBJ1-2, reads ETGVTQSPTHLIKTRGQQVTLRCSSQSGHNTVSWYQQALGQGPQFIFQYYREEENGRGNFPPRFSGLQFPNYSSELNVNALELDDSALYLCASSPTGGNGYTFGSGTRLTVV.

This chain uses TRBV19 with TRBJ2-6, with TRBD2 as a possible D gene (5 bases). The CDR3 loop spans 16 amino acids. In germline, CDR1 is LNHDA, CDR2 SQIVND (reference sequence). Trimming took off 3 bases at V and 0 bases at J, with 9 bases between the two ends. This chain's CDR3 is CASSIVRGSGANVLTF. Here the CDR3 DNA reads TGTGCCAGTAGTATTGTACGGGGCTCTGGGGCCAACGTCCTGACTTTC.

This rearrangement joins TRBV7-6 to TRBJ1-5; D uncertain. The V and J ends lost 0 bases and 7 bases respectively, with 10 bases between them. Germline assignment: CDR1 SGHVS and CDR2 FNYEAQ. The CDR3 totals 14 residues. The CDR3 protein is CASSLAGKDQPQHF. Written as DNA, the CDR3 is TGTGCCAGCAGCTTAGCTGGGAAGGACCAGCCCCAGCATTTT.

There are many counts of this clone. The junction departs from germline at one end; a sequencing error may be responsible. V and J are TRBV2 and TRBJ1-4; 7 nucleotides line up with TRBD1. Per germline, CDR1 SNHLY and CDR2 FYNNEI. This CDR3 spans 12 amino acids. The CDR3 DNA sequence: TGTGCCAGCAGTGAAGGGGTCAGGGGGAAGGTTTTT. Protein sequence: CASSEGVRGKVF. The whole variable domain, filled in from reference TRBV2 and TRBJ1-4, reads EPEVTQTPSHQVTQMGQEVILRCVPISNHLYFYWYRQILGQKVEFLVSFYNNEISEKSEIFDDQFSVERPDGSNFTLKIRSTKLEDSAMYFCASSEGVRGKVFGSGTQLSVL.

The chain combines TRBV5-1 with TRBJ1-1; D unclear. This CDR3 contains 14 residues. V was pared by 2 bases and J by 0 bases, with 8 bases between. CDR1 and CDR2 from the germline V gene are SGHRS and YFSETQ. CDR3 sequence (DNA): TGCGCCAGCAGCTTCGCGAGTTTGAACACTGAAGCTTTCTTT. This sequence encodes CASSFASLNTEAFF. Filled out from reference TRBV5-1 and TRBJ1-1, the complete variable domain reads KAGVTQTPRYLIKTRGQQVTLSCSPISGHRSVSWYQQTPGQGLQFLFEYFSETQRNKGNFPGRFSGRQFSNSRSEMNVSTLELGDSALYLCASSFASLNTEAFFGQGTRLTVV.

This clone was observed a few times. The junction differs from germline at one of its ends, possibly a read error. The chain recombines TRBV7-7 with TRBJ2-5; D is possibly TRBD2 (6 bases). Per the germline V gene, CDR1 is SSHAT and CDR2 is FNYEAQ (reference sequence). CDR3 size: 16 residues. The CDR3 DNA sequence: TGTGCTAGCAGCTTAGGGGTCGGCGGGGCCCAAGAGACCCAGTACTTC. It yields the protein CASSLGVGGAQETQYF. Full variable domain (missing parts from reference TRBV7-7 and TRBJ2-5): GAGVSQSPRYKVTKRGQDVTLRCDPISSHATLYWYQQALGQGPEFLTYFNYEAQPDKSGLPSDRFSAERPEGSISTLTIQRTEQRDSAMYRCASSLGVGGAQETQYFGPGTRLLVL.